The source of this TCR beta chain is a study of T cell repertoires in cytomegalovirus infection. This clonotype was seen more than once but under ten times. Using its own MiXCR run on the reads, TCRdb lists one record per CDR3 protein. The table records some 700,000 distinct CDR3 sequences, 35% of them present only once. The CDR3 loop spans 16 amino acids. Looked up from germline, CDR1 is MNHNS and CDR2 is SASEGT. J lost 8 bases, V lost 6 bases, and 15 bases had no gene match. V usage is TRBV6-1 and J usage is TRBJ1-4, with 7 bases identical to TRBD1. The source of this sequence is a human donor in good health (CMV status not recorded). Some clones in this sample may be carry-over from other donors' samples. The specimen sequenced was PBMCs. CDR3 bases: TGTGCCAGCAGGGGGCGGATGACGGGGACAGTGGAAAAACTGTTTTTT. It translates to CASRGRMTGTVEKLFF.